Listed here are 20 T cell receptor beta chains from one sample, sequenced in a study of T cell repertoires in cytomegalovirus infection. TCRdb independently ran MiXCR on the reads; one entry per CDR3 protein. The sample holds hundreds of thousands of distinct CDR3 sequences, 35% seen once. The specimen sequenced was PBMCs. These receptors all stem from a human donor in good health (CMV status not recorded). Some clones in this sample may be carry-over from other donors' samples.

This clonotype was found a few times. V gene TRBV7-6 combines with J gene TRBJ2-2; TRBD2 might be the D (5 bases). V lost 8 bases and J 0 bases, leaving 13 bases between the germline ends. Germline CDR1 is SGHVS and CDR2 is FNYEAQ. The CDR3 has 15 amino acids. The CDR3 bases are TGTGCCAGCCCTATTTGGGGAGCGAACACCGGGGAGCTGTTTTTT. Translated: CASPIWGANTGELFF.

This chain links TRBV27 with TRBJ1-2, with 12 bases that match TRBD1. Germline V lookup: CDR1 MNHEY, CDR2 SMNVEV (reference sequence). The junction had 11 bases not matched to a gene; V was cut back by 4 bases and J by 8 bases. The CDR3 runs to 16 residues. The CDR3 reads CASSSRPGQGAGGYTF. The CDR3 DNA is TGTGCCAGCAGTTCGAGACCGGGACAGGGGGCAGGAGGCTACACCTTC.

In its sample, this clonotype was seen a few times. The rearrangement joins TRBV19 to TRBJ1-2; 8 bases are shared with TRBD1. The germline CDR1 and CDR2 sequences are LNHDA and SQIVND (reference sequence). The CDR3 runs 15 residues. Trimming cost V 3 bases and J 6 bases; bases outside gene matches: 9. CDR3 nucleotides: TGTGCCAGTAGTATTACCCTGACAGGGGAACATGGCTACACCTTC. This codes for CASSITLTGEHGYTF.

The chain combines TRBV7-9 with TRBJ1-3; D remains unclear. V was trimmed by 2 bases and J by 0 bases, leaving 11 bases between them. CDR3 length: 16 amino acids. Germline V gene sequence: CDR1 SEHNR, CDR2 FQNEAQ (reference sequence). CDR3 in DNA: TGTGCCAGCAGCTTACATCGAGGCCTCTCTGGAAACACCATATATTTT. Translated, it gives CASSLHRGLSGNTIYF. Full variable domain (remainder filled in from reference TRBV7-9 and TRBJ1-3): DTGVSQNPRHKITKRGQNVTFRCDPISEHNRLYWYRQTLGQGPEFLTYFQNEAQLEKSRLLSDRFSAERPKGSFSTLEIQRTEQGDSAMYLCASSLHRGLSGNTIYFGEGSWLTVV.

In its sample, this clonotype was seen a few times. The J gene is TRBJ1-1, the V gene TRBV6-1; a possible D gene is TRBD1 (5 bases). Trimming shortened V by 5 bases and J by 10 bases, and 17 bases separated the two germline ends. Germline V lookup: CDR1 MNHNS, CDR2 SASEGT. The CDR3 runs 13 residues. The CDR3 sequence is CASSWDRGSTAFF. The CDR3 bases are TGTGCCAGCAGTTGGGATCGGGGCTCGACAGCTTTCTTT.

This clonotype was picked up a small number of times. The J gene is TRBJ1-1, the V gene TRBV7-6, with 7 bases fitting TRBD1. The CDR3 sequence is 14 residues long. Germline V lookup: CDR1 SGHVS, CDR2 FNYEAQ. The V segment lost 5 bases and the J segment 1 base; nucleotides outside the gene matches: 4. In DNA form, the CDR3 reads TGTGCCAGCAGCGTCACAGGGGCGAACACTGAAGCTTTCTTT. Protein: CASSVTGANTEAFF.

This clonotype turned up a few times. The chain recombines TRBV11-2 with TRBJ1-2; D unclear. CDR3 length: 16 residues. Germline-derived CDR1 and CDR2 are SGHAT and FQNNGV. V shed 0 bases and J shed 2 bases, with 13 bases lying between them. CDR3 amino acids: CASSLDLGHINYGYTF. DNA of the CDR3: TGTGCCAGCAGCTTAGATCTAGGGCATATCAACTATGGCTACACCTTC.

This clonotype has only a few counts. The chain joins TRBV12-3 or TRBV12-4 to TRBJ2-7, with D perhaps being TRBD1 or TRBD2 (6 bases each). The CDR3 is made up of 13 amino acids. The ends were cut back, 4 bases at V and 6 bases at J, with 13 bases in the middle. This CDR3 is CASSSLWGAEQYF. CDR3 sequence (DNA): TGTGCCAGCAGTTCCTTATGGGGGGCCGAGCAGTACTTC.

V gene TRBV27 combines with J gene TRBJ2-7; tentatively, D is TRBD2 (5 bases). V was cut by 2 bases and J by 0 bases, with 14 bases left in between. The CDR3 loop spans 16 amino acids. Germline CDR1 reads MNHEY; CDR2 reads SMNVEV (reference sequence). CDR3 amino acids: CASSLGRGPSSYEQYF. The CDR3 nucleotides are TGTGCCAGCAGTTTAGGAAGAGGGCCAAGCTCCTACGAGCAGTACTTC.

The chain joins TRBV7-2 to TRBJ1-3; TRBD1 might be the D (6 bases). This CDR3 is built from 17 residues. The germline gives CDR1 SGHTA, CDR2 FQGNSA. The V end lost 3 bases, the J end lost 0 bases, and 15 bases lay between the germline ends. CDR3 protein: CASSFKRDTRSGNTIYF. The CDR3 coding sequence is TGTGCCAGCAGCTTCAAGAGGGACACCCGCTCTGGAAACACCATATATTTT.

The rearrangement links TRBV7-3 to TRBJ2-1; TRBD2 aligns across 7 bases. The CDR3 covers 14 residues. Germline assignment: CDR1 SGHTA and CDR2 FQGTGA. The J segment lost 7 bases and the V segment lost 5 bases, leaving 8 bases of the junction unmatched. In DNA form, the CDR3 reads TGTGCCAGCAGCCCCGCCATCGGGGGGAATGAGCAGTTCTTC. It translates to CASSPAIGGNEQFF. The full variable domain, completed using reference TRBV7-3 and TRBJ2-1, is GAGVSQTPSNKVTEKGKYVELRCDPISGHTALYWYRQSLGQGPEFLIYFQGTGAADDSGLPNDRFFAVRPEGSVSTLKIQRTERGDSAVYLCASSPAIGGNEQFFGPGTRLTVL.

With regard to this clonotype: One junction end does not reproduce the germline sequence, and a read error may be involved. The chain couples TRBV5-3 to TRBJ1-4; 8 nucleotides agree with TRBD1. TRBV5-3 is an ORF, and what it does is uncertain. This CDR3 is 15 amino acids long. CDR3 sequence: CASSSSGGTGEKLFF. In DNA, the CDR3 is TGTGCCAGCAGCTCCTCAGGGGGCACGGGTGAAAAACTGTTTTTT.

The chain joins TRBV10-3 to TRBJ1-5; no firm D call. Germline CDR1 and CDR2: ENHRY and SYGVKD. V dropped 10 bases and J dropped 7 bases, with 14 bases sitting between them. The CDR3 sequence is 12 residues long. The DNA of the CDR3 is TGTGCCAGTTACAGTCCGGGGCAGCCCCAGCATTTT. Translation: CASYSPGQPQHF.

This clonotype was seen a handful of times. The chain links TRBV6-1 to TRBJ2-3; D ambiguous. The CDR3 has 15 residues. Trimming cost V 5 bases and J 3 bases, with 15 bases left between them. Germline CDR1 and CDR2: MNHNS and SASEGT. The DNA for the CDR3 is TGTGCCAGCAGTTTGGCAGAGGTTATGACAGATACGCAGTATTTT. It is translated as CASSLAEVMTDTQYF.

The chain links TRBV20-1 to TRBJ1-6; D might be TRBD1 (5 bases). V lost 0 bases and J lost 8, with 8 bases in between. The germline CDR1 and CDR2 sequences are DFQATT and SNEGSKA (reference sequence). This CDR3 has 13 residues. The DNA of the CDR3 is TGCAGTGCTAGAGATCGGGGGGATTCACCCCTCCACTTT. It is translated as CSARDRGDSPLHF.

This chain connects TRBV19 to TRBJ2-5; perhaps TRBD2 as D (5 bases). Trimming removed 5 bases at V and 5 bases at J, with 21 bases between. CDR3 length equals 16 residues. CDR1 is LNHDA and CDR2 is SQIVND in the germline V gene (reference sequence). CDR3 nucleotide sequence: TGTGCCAGTAGTTTCCCGACTACCTCCGGTAGGGAGACCCAGTACTTC. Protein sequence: CASSFPTTSGRETQYF.

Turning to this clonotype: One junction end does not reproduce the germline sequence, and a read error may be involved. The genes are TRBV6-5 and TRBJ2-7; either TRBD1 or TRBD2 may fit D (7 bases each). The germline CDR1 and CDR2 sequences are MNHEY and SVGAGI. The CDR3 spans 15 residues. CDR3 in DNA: TGTTCCAGCAGTTACTCGCAGGGGGGGTCCTACGAGCAGTACTTC. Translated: CSSSYSQGGSYEQYF.

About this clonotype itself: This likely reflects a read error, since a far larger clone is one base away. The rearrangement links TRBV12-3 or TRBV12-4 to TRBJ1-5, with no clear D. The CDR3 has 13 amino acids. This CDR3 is CASSLRGYQPHHF. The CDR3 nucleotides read TGTGCCAGCAGTTTAAGAGGTTATCAGCCCCATCATTTT.

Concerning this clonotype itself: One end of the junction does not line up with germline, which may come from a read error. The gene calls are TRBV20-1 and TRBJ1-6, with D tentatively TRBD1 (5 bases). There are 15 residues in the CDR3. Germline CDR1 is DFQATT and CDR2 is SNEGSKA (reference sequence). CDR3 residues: CCARDGGSYNSPLHF. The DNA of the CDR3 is TGTTGTGCTAGAGATGGGGGCTCCTATAATTCACCCCTCCACTTT.

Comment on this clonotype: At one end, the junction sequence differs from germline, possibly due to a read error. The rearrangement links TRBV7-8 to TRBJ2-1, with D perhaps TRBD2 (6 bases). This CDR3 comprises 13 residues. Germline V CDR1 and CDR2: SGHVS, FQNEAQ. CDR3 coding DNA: TGTGCCAGCAGCTTAGAGGACTACAAGGAGCAGTTCTTC. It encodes CASSLEDYKEQFF.